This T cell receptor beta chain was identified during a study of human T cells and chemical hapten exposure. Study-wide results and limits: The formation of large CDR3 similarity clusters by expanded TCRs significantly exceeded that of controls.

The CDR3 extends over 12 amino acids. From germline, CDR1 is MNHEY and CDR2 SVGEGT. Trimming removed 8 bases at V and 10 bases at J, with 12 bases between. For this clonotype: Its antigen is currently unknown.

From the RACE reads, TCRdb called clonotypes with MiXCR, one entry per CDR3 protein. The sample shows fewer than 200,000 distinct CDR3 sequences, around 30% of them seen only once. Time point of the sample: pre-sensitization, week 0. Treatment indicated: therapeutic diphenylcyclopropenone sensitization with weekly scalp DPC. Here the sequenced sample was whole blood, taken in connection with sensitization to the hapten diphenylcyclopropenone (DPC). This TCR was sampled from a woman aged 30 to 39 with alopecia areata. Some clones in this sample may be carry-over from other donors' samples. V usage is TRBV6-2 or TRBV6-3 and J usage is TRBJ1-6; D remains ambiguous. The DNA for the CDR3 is TGTGCCAGCTCGGTCAGACTGTCACCCCTCCACTTT. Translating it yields CASSVRLSPLHF.